Presented here are 23 T cell receptor beta chains from one specimen sequenced in a study of cytomegalovirus exposure and HLA in healthy donors. Amplification used 60 Vbeta primers and 13 Jbeta primers. Repertoires were generated with immunoSEQ multiplex PCR, while TCRdb's copy carries only in-frame clones and drops some. The repertoire includes around 130,000 clones, approximately 69% of them detected once, and 5.5% to 7% sits in the top ten. The sample comprised PBMCs. Source of these receptors: a man between 40 and 49 years old in good health and CMV-seropositive.

The J gene is TRBJ1-2, the V gene TRBV28, with 9 bases matching TRBD1. Germline values: CDR1 MDHEN, CDR2 SYDVKM. CDR3 size: 14 residues. J gave up 8 bases and V 2 bases, and 6 bases lay outside the gene matches. Here the CDR3 DNA reads TGTGCCAGCAGTTTAGACAGGGGGAGTGGCGGCTACACCTTC. The encoded protein is CASSLDRGSGGYTF.

A note on this clone: At one end the junction does not follow the germline gene, possibly because of a read error. The chain uses TRBV28 and TRBJ1-2; TRBD1 matches at 7 bases. The CDR3 is made up of 13 amino acids. The germline gives CDR1 MDHEN, CDR2 SYDVKM. The CDR3 reads CASSKDRSPFGVF. In DNA, the CDR3 is TGTGCCAGCAGTAAGGACAGGTCGCCCTTTGGGGTCTTC.

The chain has TRBV5-5 and TRBJ2-6; 9 nucleotides agree with TRBD1. CDR3 length: 18 residues. Trimming cost V 2 bases and J 4 bases; bases outside gene matches: 10. CDR1 is SGHKS, CDR2 YYEKEE, per germline (reference sequence). Here the CDR3 reads CASSFLTGGAAGANVLTF. Here the CDR3 DNA reads TGTGCCAGCAGCTTCCTAACAGGGGGCGCGGCGGGGGCCAACGTCCTGACTTTC.

This rearrangement joins TRBV4-1 to TRBJ2-7; 9 nucleotides align to TRBD1. The CDR3 is 15 residues long. After removal of 0 bases from V and 6 bases from J, the junction contained 6 bases not matched to a gene. Germline CDR1 is MGHRA and CDR2 is YSYEKL. CDR3 DNA sequence: TGCGCCAGCAGCCAAGAGGGGACAGGGTTCGGCGAGCAGTACTTC. It yields the protein CASSQEGTGFGEQYF.

The chain recombines TRBV28 with TRBJ1-3, with TRBD1 matching over 8 bases. The CDR3 is 14 residues long. The junction had 1 base not matched to a gene; V was cut back by 4 bases and J by 2 bases. Per germline, CDR1 MDHEN and CDR2 SYDVKM. The CDR3 region has the DNA TGTGCCAGCAGTTCAGGGGGCGCTGGAAACACCATATATTTT. Amino acid sequence: CASSSGGAGNTIYF.

The chain couples TRBV11-1 to TRBJ2-5, with 11 bases lining up with TRBD1. Germline trimming cut 3 bases from V and 4 bases from J; bases unmatched to any gene: 4. CDR1 SGHAT and CDR2 FQDESV come from the germline V gene (reference sequence). The CDR3 loop spans 15 amino acids. The CDR3 DNA follows: TGTGCCAGCAGCTTGGACAGGGGGCTGGGAGAGACCCAGTACTTC. Its protein is CASSLDRGLGETQYF.

This chain uses TRBV5-1 with TRBJ2-5; no clear D. Germline V gene lookup returns CDR1 SGHRS and CDR2 YFSETQ. The CDR3 is made up of 14 amino acids. The ends were cut back, 1 base at V and 5 bases at J, with 12 bases in the middle. CDR3 sequence: CASSLYSPEETQYF. As DNA, the CDR3 is TGCGCCAGCAGCTTGTACTCCCCGGAGGAGACCCAGTACTTC.

A remark on this clone: The same CDR3 also results from other DNA sequences found in this sample. The chain has TRBV29-1 and TRBJ1-3; maybe TRBD1 (6 bases). This CDR3 region has 13 residues. Germline V gene lookup returns CDR1 SQVTM and CDR2 ANQGSEA. With 6 bases removed from V and 2 bases from J, the gap between germline ends came to 11 bases. The CDR3 sequence: CSVAAGAGNTIYF. CDR3 nucleotide sequence: TGCAGCGTCGCCGCAGGGGCTGGAAACACCATATATTTT.

This chain uses TRBV6-6 with TRBJ2-1; D might be TRBD2 (6 bases). The CDR3 covers 14 residues. Germline-derived CDR1 and CDR2 are MNHNY and SVGAGI (reference sequence). V was pared by 6 bases and J by 7 bases, with 16 bases between. The CDR3 here is CASRSGLGGNEQFF. DNA of the CDR3: TGTGCCAGCAGATCGGGTTTAGGAGGGAATGAGCAGTTCTTC.

The chain carries TRBV15 and TRBJ2-7; weak D call: TRBD1 (6 bases). The CDR3 length is 13 residues. Between the trimmed V and J ends, which lost 5 bases and 2 bases, there was a span of 10 bases. Germline V gives CDR1 LNHNV, CDR2 YYDKDF (reference sequence). CDR3 region: CATSGTRAYEQYF. The CDR3 nucleotides read TGTGCCACCAGCGGGACACGCGCCTACGAGCAGTACTTC. Full variable domain (rest looked up from reference TRBV15 and TRBJ2-7): DAMVIQNPRYQVTQFGKPVTLSCSQTLNHNVMYWYQQKSSQAPKLLFHYYDKDFNNEADTPDNFQSRRPNTSFCFLDIRSPGLGDTAMYLCATSGTRAYEQYFGPGTRLTVT.

This chain uses TRBV6-4 with TRBJ1-1; D gene uncertain. The length of the CDR3 is 13 residues. The germline V gene encodes CDR1 MRHNA and CDR2 SNTAGT. The V end lost 4 bases, the J end lost 3 bases, and 9 bases lay between the germline ends. CDR3 in amino acids: CASSVSEDTEAFF. CDR3 nucleotides: TGTGCCAGCAGTGTTAGTGAGGACACTGAAGCTTTCTTT.

This rearrangement joins TRBV6-5 to TRBJ1-2, with a possible D match to TRBD1 (5 bases). CDR1 is MNHEY, CDR2 SVGAGI, per germline. The V and J ends lost 8 bases and 1 base respectively, with 8 bases between them. The CDR3 contains 12 residues. The CDR3 DNA is TGTGCCAGCGGCCAGGGTAACTATGGCTACACCTTC. It encodes CASGQGNYGYTF.

This clone has a handful of counts. This chain uses TRBV5-1 with TRBJ2-1; possible D gene TRBD2, 5 bases. This CDR3 region has 15 residues. Trimming removed 2 bases at V and 8 bases at J, with 17 bases between. Germline V gene sequence: CDR1 SGHRS, CDR2 YFSETQ. The CDR3 reads CASSLEGSNFHEQFF. For the CDR3, the DNA is TGCGCCAGCAGCTTAGAGGGTTCGAATTTCCATGAGCAGTTCTTC.

This clone came up a few times. The chain joins TRBV15 to TRBJ2-5, with 9 bases that match TRBD2. The CDR3 contains 16 residues. CDR1 LNHNV and CDR2 YYDKDF come from the germline V gene (reference sequence). J was trimmed by 2 bases and V by 1 base; bases with no gene match: 5. Written as DNA, the CDR3 is TGTGCCACCAGCAGAGTGATAGCGGGAGCGCAAGAGACCCAGTACTTC. This translates into CATSRVIAGAQETQYF.

This clone was detected a few times. This chain uses TRBV5-5 with TRBJ2-7, with a possible D match to TRBD1 (5 bases). V lost 4 bases, J lost 2 bases, and 16 bases lay in between. CDR3 length equals 15 residues. Germline loops: CDR1 SGHKS, CDR2 YYEKEE (reference sequence). The CDR3 protein is CASSPSAGPPYEQYF. For the CDR3, the DNA is TGTGCCAGCAGCCCAAGCGCAGGGCCCCCCTACGAGCAGTACTTC. Full variable domain (remainder filled in from reference TRBV5-5 and TRBJ2-7): DAGVTQSPTHLIKTRGQQVTLRCSPISGHKSVSWYQQVLGQGPQFIFQYYEKEERGRGNFPDRFSARQFPNYSSELNVNALLLGDSALYLCASSPSAGPPYEQYFGPGTRLTVT.

This clone appeared a few times. In nucleotides, the CDR3 is TGCGCCAGCAACGTTGACGGAGACGGCGAGCAGTACTTC. It yields the protein CASNVDGDGEQYF. The chain couples TRBV5-1 to TRBJ2-7; no clear D gene. Germline V gene data show CDR1 as SGHRS and CDR2 as YFSETQ. CDR3 length: 13 residues. Deletions cut 6 bases from V and 6 bases from J, with 16 bases between.

This clone was detected only a few times. The chain uses TRBV5-1 and TRBJ2-5; D is uncertain. Germline assignment: CDR1 SGHRS and CDR2 YFSETQ. The germline V and J ends were trimmed by 0 bases and 5 bases, with 8 bases remaining between them. CDR3 length: 13 residues. CDR3 sequence (DNA): TGCGCCAGCAGCTTGGGCCCCGGGGAGACCCAGTACTTC. Translating gives CASSLGPGETQYF.

The gene calls are TRBV5-4 and TRBJ2-1; TRBD2 matches at 7 bases. V lost 4 bases to trimming and J lost 7 bases; unmatched junction nucleotides: 5. CDR3 length equals 13 residues. Germline lookup yields CDR1 SGHNT and CDR2 YYREEE (reference sequence). The CDR3 loop is CASSPWGGNEQFF. The CDR3 DNA reads as TGTGCCAGCAGCCCGTGGGGGGGGAATGAGCAGTTCTTC.

The chain employs TRBV5-6 and TRBJ1-4, with D possibly being TRBD1 (5 bases). Between the trimmed V and J ends, which lost 0 bases and 3 bases, there was a span of 6 bases. Germline loops: CDR1 SGHDT, CDR2 YYEEEE. The CDR3 sequence is 14 residues long. The CDR3: CASSLGQPNEKLFF. CDR3 in DNA: TGTGCCAGCAGCTTGGGACAGCCTAATGAAAAACTGTTTTTT.

The chain has TRBV5-3 and TRBJ2-5; D is uncertain. TRBV5-3 is recorded as an ORF, its role being uncertain. This CDR3 is built from 14 residues. The germline V and J ends were trimmed by 4 bases and 0 bases, with 10 bases remaining between them. The chain's CDR3 is CARSLRKNQETQYF. The DNA for the CDR3 is TGTGCCAGAAGCCTGCGGAAGAACCAAGAGACCCAGTACTTC.

V is TRBV25-1 and J is TRBJ1-4, with 7 bases that match TRBD1. The CDR3 has 14 amino acids. The germline gives CDR1 MGHDK, CDR2 SYGVNS. V gave up 5 bases and J gave up 4 bases; unmatched junction bases: 4. The CDR3 region has the DNA TGTGCCAGCAGTAAGGGACAGATTAATGAAAAACTGTTTTTT. Protein sequence: CASSKGQINEKLFF.

The rearrangement joins TRBV27 to TRBJ1-1; 8 positions agree with TRBD1. Unmatched junction bases numbered 4, after V lost 5 bases and J lost 2 bases. Germline loops: CDR1 MNHEY, CDR2 SMNVEV (reference sequence). The CDR3 is 14 residues long. CDR3 residues: CASSLDRVNTEAFF. The CDR3 bases are TGTGCCAGCAGTCTGGACAGGGTTAACACTGAAGCTTTCTTT.

V gene TRBV2 combines with J gene TRBJ1-3, with D possibly TRBD1 on 6 matching bases. The CDR3 totals 15 residues. V was cut by 8 bases and J by 3 bases, with 17 bases left in between. CDR1 and CDR2 from the germline V gene are SNHLY and FYNNEI. The DNA of the CDR3 is TGTGCCAGCGAAGCCCGGGGGGGCTTTGGAAACACCATATATTTT. It yields the protein CASEARGGFGNTIYF. Filled out from reference TRBV2 and TRBJ1-3, the complete variable domain reads EPEVTQTPSHQVTQMGQEVILRCVPISNHLYFYWYRQILGQKVEFLVSFYNNEISEKSEIFDDQFSVERPDGSNFTLKIRSTKLEDSAMYFCASEARGGFGNTIYFGEGSWLTVV.